This T cell receptor beta chain stems from a study of shared clonotypes between healthy human individuals. Germline CDR1 and CDR2: MNHEY and SVGAGI. The V end lost 2 bases, the J end lost 8 bases, and 9 bases lay between the germline ends. CDR3 size: 12 residues. Clones were sequenced by immunoSEQ multiplex PCR, and TCRdb holds only the in-frame ones, with some missing. The data show under 2,000,000 clones, with about 95% seen just once and around 1.2% held by the top ten. CD45RO-negative CD8 cells positively selected for CCR7 made up the naive population, which excluded terminally differentiated effector memory CD45RA+ cells. Those who donated, Caucasian adults without exception, all lived in Nashville, Tennessee.

Sequencing was done on a sample of naive CD8+ T cells sorted from blood. The sequence derives from a man aged 18 to 35 in good health. V is TRBV6-5 and J is TRBJ1-1; possibly TRBD1 for D (5 bases). The CDR3 is CASSYRGGEAFF. In nucleotides, the CDR3 is TGTGCCAGCAGTTACCGCGGGGGAGAAGCTTTCTTT.